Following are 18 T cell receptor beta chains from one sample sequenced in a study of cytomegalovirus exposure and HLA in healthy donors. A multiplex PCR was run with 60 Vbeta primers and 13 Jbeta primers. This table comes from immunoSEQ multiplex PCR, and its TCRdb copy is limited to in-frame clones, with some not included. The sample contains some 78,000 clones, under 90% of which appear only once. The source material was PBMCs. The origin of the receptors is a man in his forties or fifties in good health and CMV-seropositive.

The CDR3 is CASSFSSGSEEQFF. CDR3 in DNA: TGCGCCAGCAGCTTTAGTAGCGGGAGTGAGGAGCAGTTCTTC. V is TRBV5-1 and J is TRBJ2-1; the match to TRBD2 covers 9 bases. The CDR3 is made up of 14 amino acids. Germline V gene lookup returns CDR1 SGHRS and CDR2 YFSETQ. V gave up 2 bases and J gave up 10 bases; unmatched junction bases: 7.

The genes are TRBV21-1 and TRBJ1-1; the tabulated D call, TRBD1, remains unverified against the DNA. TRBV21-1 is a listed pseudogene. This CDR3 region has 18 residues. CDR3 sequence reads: CASSKEPGGFIMNTEAFF. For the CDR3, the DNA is TGTGCCAGCAGCAAAGAACCAGGGGGCTTTATCATGAACACTGAAGCTTTCTTT.

CDR3 protein: CASSLPGLSSYNEQFF. The CDR3 nucleotides are TGTGCCAGCAGCTTGCCTGGACTATCCTCCTACAATGAGCAGTTCTTC. This chain links TRBV5-4 with TRBJ2-1; TRBD2 might be the D (6 bases). Trimming shortened V by 1 base and J by 0 bases, and 11 bases separated the two germline ends. This CDR3 comprises 16 residues. Germline assignment: CDR1 SGHNT and CDR2 YYREEE (reference sequence).

The CDR3 loop reads CASSPRDPTGDSPLHF. CDR3 coding DNA: TGTGCCAGCAGCCCCAGGGATCCGACGGGGGATTCACCCCTCCACTTT. V gene TRBV21-1 combines with J gene TRBJ1-6. TRBV21-1 is shown as a pseudogene. The CDR3 runs to 16 residues.

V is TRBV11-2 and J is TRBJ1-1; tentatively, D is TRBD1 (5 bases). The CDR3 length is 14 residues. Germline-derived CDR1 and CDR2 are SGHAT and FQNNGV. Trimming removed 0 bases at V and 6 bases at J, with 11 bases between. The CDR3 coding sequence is TGTGCCAGCAGCTTAGAACGGAGGGGCCCTGAAGCTTTCTTT. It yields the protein CASSLERRGPEAFF.

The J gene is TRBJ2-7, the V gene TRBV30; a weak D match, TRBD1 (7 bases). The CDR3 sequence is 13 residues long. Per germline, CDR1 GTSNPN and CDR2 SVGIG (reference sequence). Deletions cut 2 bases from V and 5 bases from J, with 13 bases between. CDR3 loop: CAWSSGGSDEQYF. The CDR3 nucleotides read TGTGCCTGGAGTTCAGGGGGGTCCGACGAGCAGTACTTC.

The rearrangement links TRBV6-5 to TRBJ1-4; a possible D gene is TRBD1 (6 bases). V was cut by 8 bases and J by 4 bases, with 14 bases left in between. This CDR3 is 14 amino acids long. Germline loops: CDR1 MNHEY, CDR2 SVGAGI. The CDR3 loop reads CASGEQGINEKLFF. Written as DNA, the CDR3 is TGTGCCAGCGGTGAACAGGGAATTAATGAAAAACTGTTTTTT.

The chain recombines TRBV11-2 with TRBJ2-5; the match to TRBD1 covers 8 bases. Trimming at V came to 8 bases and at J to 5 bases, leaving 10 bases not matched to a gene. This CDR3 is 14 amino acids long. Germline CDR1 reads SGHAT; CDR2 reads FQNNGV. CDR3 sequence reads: CASEQGVSVETQYF. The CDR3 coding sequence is TGTGCCAGCGAACAGGGGGTATCAGTGGAGACCCAGTACTTC.

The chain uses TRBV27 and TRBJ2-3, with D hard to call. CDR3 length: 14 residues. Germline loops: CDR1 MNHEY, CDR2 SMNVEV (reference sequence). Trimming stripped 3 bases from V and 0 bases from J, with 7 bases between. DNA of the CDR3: TGTGCCAGCAGTTTGCAAACTAGCACAGATACGCAGTATTTT. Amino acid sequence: CASSLQTSTDTQYF.

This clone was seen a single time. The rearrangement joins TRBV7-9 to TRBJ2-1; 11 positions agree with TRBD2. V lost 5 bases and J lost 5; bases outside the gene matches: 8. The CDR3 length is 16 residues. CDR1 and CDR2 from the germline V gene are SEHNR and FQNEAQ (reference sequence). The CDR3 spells CASSPSLAGENNEQFF. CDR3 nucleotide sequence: TGTGCCAGCAGCCCGTCACTAGCGGGAGAAAACAATGAGCAGTTCTTC. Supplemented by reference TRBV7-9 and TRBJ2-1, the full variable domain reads DTGVSQNPRHKITKRGQNVTFRCDPISEHNRLYWYRQTLGQGPEFLTYFQNEAQLEKSRLLSDRFSAERPKGSFSTLEIQRTEQGDSAMYLCASSPSLAGENNEQFFGPGTRLTVL.

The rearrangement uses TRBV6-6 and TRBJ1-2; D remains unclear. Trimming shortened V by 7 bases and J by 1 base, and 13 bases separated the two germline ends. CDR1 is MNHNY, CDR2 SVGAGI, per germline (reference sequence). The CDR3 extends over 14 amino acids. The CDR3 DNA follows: TGTGCCAGCAACCCGATGGGAGGTAACTATGGCTACACCTTC. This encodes CASNPMGGNYGYTF.

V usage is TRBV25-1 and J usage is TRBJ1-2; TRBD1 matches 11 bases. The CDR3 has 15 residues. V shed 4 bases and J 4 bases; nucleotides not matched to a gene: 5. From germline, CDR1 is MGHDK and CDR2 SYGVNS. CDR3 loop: CASSAGGQGGYGYTF. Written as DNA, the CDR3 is TGTGCCAGCAGTGCCGGGGGACAGGGGGGCTATGGCTACACCTTC.

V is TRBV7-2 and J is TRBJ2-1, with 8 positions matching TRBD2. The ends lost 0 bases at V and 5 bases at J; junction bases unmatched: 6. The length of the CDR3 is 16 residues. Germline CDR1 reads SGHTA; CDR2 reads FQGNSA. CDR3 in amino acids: CASSLAASGFNNEQFF. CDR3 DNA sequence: TGTGCCAGCAGCTTAGCTGCTAGCGGGTTTAACAATGAGCAGTTCTTC.

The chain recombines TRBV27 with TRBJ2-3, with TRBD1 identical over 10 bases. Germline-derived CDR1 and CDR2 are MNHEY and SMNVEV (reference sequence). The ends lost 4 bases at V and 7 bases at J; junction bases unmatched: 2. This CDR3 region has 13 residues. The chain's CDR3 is CASSWDRGNTQYF. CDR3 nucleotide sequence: TGTGCCAGCAGTTGGGACAGGGGAAATACGCAGTATTTT.

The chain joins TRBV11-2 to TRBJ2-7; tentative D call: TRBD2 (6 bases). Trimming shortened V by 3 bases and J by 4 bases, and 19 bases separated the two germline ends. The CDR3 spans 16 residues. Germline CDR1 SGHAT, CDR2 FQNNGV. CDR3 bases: TGTGCCAGCAGCTTTTCAACCGGGACTCCTCCGTACGAGCAGTACTTC. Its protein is CASSFSTGTPPYEQYF. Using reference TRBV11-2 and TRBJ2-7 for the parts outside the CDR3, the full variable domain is EAGVAQSPRYKIIEKRQSVAFWCNPISGHATLYWYQQILGQGPKLLIQFQNNGVVDDSQLPKDRFSAERLKGVDSTLKIQPAKLEDSAVYLCASSFSTGTPPYEQYFGPGTRLTVT.

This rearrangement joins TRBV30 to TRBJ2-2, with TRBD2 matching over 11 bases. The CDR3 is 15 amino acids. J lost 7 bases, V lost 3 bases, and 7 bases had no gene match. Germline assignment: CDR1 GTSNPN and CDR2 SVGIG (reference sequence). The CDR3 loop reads CAWSGTSGYDGELFF. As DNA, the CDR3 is TGTGCCTGGAGCGGGACTAGCGGTTATGACGGGGAGCTGTTTTTT.

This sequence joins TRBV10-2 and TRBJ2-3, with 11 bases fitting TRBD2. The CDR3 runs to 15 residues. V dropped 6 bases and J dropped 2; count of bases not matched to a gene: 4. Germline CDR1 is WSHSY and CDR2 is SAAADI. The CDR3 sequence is CASSPTSGVTDTQYF. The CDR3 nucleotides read TGCGCCAGCAGCCCGACTAGCGGGGTCACAGATACGCAGTATTTT.

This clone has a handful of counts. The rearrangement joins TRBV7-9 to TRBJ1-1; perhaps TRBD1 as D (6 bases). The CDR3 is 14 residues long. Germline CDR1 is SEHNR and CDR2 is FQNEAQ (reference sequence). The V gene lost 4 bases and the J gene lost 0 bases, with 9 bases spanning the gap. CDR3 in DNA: TGTGCCAGCAGCTCCACAGGGTTGAACACTGAAGCTTTCTTT. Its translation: CASSSTGLNTEAFF.